This TCR beta chain was recorded in a study of human T cells and chemical hapten exposure (dated by TCRdb to the early 2020s). General notes on the study: For sensitization, 2% DPC in acetone was applied to an approximately 2 cm by approximately 2 cm area of upper inner arm skin. Patients additionally received weekly therapeutic DPC doses to the scalp throughout the approximately 22-week study period. Patch tests used Finn chambers with 0.01% DPC on the upper back, scored after 6 days by International Contact Dermatitis Research Group standards. The patient cohort, mostly female, included alopecia areata with under or over 50% scalp involvement, alopecia totalis and alopecia universalis. Libraries were combined into a pool for sequencing, and differences in TCR yield between samples came mainly from small differences in library volumes within the pool. Peripheral blood TCR repertoire changes were tracked in vivo in alopecia patients during primary and secondary sensitization to the hapten diphenylcyclopropenone (DPC). Blood samples were taken from patients before sensitization (week 0) and at 2, 6 and about 24 weeks after DPC sensitization. About 27 alopecia patients gave blood for TCR sequencing at one to four time points (pre-sensitization, 2, 6 and 24 weeks). Paper-wide results and their limitations: Patch test score correlated positively with the number of PT1 expanded TCRs, reaching significance at thresholds 8, 16 and 32 but not at 4. No change with DPC sensitization was found in the number of TCRs above 1 in 1000 frequency, and no evidence of global repertoire structure alterations was found. Because all patients had alopecia, a presumed autoimmune disease, the immune response of the patients might differ from that of healthy individuals. Compared with pre-sensitization or healthy control sets, expanded TCRs formed significantly more large CDR3 similarity clusters, which is consistent with antigen-driven responses. Repeated subsampling changed both the strength of the expansion versus patch-test correlation and the threshold at which that correlation became significant.

On this clonotype itself: It has no known antigen specificity. No base-level quality is on record; no much larger clone is a single base apart.

Library preparation was by RACE. Sequencing took place on a NextSeq 500. During library preparation, unique molecular identifiers were attached to individual cDNA molecules so that TCRs could be counted in a quantitative, reproducible way. From each blood RNA sample, both TCR alpha and TCR beta chains were sequenced. Per the original workflow: A median of roughly 99,000 TCRs per sample was observed, with a range of roughly 23,224 to 750,000. The Decombinator software suite was used to annotate the V, J and CDR3 of the TCR reads. To make PS versus PT1 abundance plots, every sample was subsampled to the same number of TCRs (28,000). Expanded TCRs were defined as absent before sensitization and observed at least eight times at the 2-week time point. Starting from the raw public reads, TCRdb applied fastp trimming at Q25, assembled clones with MiXCR and retained in-frame beta chains. Under each unique CDR3 protein, matching rows form one entry showing the most common genes and DNA. The V and J calls, along with clone size, are taken from TCRdb and not from the paper's own processing. The sample profile shows more than 90,000 distinct CDR3 sequences; about an eighth of them were found once. Of the sample, 3.2% is held by the ten largest clones.

Relative to germline, V is missing 0 bases and J is missing 5 bases, with 9 bases of the junction outside any gene match. CDR1 and CDR2, looked up from the germline V gene (reference sequence), are GTSNPN and SVGIG. Taken from cysteine to phenylalanine, the CDR3 has 16 residues. Of all the DNA, just the CDR3 is kept, 48 bases in frame from base 1. This specimen's time point label, per the study, means: patch test 2, 6 weeks after DPC sensitization. Taken with the paper, the label for treatment or condition translates to: therapeutic diphenylcyclopropenone sensitization with weekly scalp DPC. Blood at each patch-test visit was drawn before the patch test was applied. Eligible patients were aged 18 to 70, diagnosed with alopecia, deemed suitable for DPC therapy, and excluded if pregnant. Total RNA was extracted from unfractionated whole blood that had been collected in Tempus Blood RNA tubes.

The input for sequencing was whole blood, taken in connection with sensitization to the hapten diphenylcyclopropenone (DPC). This chain is built from TRBV30 and TRBJ2-1, and 8 bases in between align with TRBD2. The TCR was taken from a woman aged 40 to 50 with alopecia areata. Some clones in this sample may be carry-over from other donors' samples. CDR3 reads: CAWSVRERGGNNEQFF. The bases read TGTGCCTGGAGTGTACGGGAACGGGGGGGTAACAATGAGCAGTTCTTC.